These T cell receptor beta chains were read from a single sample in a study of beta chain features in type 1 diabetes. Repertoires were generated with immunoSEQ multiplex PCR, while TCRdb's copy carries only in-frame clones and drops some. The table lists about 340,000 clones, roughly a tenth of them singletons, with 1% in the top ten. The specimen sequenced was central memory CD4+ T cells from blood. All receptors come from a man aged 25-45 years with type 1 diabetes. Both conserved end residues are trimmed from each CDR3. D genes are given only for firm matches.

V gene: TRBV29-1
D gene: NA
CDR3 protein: SVEADIRETQY

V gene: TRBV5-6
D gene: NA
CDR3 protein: ASSLRPQAGETQY

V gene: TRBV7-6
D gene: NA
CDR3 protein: ASSKSRPNQETQY

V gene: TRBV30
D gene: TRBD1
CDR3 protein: ACQGQPGETQY

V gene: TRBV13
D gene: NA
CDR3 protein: ASSSGGDVYGYT

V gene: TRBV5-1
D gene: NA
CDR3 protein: ASSLGQASQETQY

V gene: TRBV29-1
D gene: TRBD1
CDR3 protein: SARDRGTDTQY

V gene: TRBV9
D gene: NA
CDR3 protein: ASSVGVNGETQY

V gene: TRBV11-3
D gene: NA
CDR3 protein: ASSLGFSYNEQF

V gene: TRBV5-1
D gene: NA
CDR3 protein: ASSTGTGELF

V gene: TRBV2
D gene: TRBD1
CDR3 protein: ASSGHRGHDQPQH

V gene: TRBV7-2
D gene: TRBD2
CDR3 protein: ASSLGRLAGVLETQY

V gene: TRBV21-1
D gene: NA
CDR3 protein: ASSKGRGLDEQF

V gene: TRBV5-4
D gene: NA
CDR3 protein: ASSLGHPGQLNTEAF

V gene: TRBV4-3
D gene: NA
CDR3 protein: ASSQEVADTLSSYNSPLH

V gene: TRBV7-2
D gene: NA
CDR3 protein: ASSLTGAASSYNEQF

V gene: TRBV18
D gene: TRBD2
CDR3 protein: ASSPLEVAGSYNEQF

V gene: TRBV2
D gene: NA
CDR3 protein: ASLWEKLF

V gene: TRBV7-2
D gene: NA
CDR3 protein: ASTTAGAVEKLF

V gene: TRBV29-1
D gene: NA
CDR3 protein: SATPSGAFYGYT

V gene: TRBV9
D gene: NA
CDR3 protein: ASSVAGMRETQY

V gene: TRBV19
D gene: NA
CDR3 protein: ASSIVSGTIY

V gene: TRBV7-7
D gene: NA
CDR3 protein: ASSSTGTDTQY

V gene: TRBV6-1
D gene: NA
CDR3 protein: ASRGALGEQF

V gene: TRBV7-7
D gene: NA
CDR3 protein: ASSSAGADTQY

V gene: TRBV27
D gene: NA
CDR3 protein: ASSPGRSETQY

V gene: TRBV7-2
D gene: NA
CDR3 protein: ASSLEGRASGNTIY

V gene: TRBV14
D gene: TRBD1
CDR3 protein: ASSRQGVETQY

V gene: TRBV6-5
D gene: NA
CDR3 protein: ASSTARGYT

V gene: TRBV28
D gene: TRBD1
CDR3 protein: ASTDRAADTQY

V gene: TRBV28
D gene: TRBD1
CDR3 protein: ASSLAPGQGHQETQY

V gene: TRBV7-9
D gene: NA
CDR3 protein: ASSLGDATEAF

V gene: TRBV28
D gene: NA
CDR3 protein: ASSTYRTRGYT

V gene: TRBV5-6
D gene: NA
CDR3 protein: ASSLRGGEQGYT

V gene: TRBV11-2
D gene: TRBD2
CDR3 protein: ASSLDGGDPVDTQY

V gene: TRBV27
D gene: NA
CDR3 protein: ASSLSRDSPLH

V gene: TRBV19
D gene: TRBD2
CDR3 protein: ASRSAIGLAAGNEQF

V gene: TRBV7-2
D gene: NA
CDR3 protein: ASSLPSFARVYGYT

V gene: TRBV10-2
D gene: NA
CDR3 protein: ASRAGLTDTQY

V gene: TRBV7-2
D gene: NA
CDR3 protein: ASSSSLGEQY

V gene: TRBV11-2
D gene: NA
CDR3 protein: ASSRFASTDPLTEAF